This passage covers 22 T cell receptor beta chains from one sample sequenced in a study of early T cells in non-severe SARS-CoV-2 infection. One entry per CDR3 protein results from TCRdb running MiXCR on the 5' RACE reads. This table has 56,000 or so distinct CDR3 sequences, approximately 16% appearing once. The specimen comprised whole blood, sampled at baseline. The source is an adult who was a healthcare worker with PCR-confirmed SARS-CoV-2 infection or an uninfected control (not recorded which).

The chain uses TRBV20-1 and TRBJ2-7, with 7 nucleotides matching TRBD2. This CDR3 contains 14 residues. Per the germline V gene, CDR1 is DFQATT and CDR2 is SNEGSKA (reference sequence). Trimming took 0 bases from V and 3 from J; bases not matched to a gene: 5. The CDR3 spells CSARDRAGVYEQYF. The CDR3 region has the DNA TGCAGTGCTAGAGATCGTGCGGGGGTCTACGAGCAGTACTTC.

The chain recombines TRBV2 with TRBJ1-5; D remains ambiguous. Germline V gives CDR1 SNHLY, CDR2 FYNNEI. The CDR3 is 15 amino acids. Between the trimmed V and J ends, which lost 7 bases and 0 bases, there was a span of 13 bases. DNA for the CDR3: TGTGCCAGCAAAGAGGGCAGGAATAGCAATCAGCCCCAGCATTTT. Translation gives CASKEGRNSNQPQHF.

This chain joins TRBV6-1 and TRBJ2-7; 9 bases align to TRBD2. J was trimmed by 3 bases and V by 3 bases; bases with no gene match: 6. The CDR3 length is 15 residues. Germline CDR1 reads MNHNS; CDR2 reads SASEGT. The CDR3 nucleotides read TGTGCCAGCAGTGATACGGGGACTAGCTTCTACGAGCAGTACTTC. Protein: CASSDTGTSFYEQYF.

The chain couples TRBV6-5 to TRBJ1-5, with a weak D call TRBD1 (5 bases). CDR3 size: 14 residues. V lost 2 bases and J 2 bases, leaving 7 bases between the germline ends. Germline V gives CDR1 MNHEY, CDR2 SVGAGI. The CDR3 coding sequence is TGTGCCAGCAGTTACGGGGGGGGCAATCAGCCCCAGCATTTT. It specifies CASSYGGGNQPQHF.

This clonotype was counted many times. Written as DNA, the CDR3 is TGTGCCAGCACCCGAGGGGGTGGGGGAGACACTGAAGCTTTCTTT. Its protein product is CASTRGGGGDTEAFF. This chain connects TRBV6-6 to TRBJ1-1; a possible D gene is TRBD1 (6 bases). V was clipped by 7 bases and J by 3 bases, with 18 bases between them. Germline CDR1 MNHNY, CDR2 SVGAGI (reference sequence). There are 15 residues in the CDR3.

This chain links TRBV19 with TRBJ2-1, with D possibly TRBD2 on 6 matching bases. Germline V gives CDR1 LNHDA, CDR2 SQIVND (reference sequence). The CDR3 runs 15 residues. The germline V and J ends were trimmed by 3 bases and 2 bases, with 11 bases remaining between them. CDR3 loop: CASSIVRETYNEQFF. The CDR3 DNA sequence: TGTGCCAGTAGTATTGTGCGGGAAACCTACAATGAGCAGTTCTTC.

The rearrangement joins TRBV7-9 to TRBJ2-2; a weak D match, TRBD2 (5 bases). In germline, CDR1 is SEHNR, CDR2 FQNEAQ (reference sequence). Trimming left V 1 base short and J 1 base short, with 16 bases between. The CDR3 spans 18 residues. The CDR3 region is CASSLGVGSVRNTGELFF. In DNA, the CDR3 is TGTGCCAGCAGCTTAGGGGTAGGGAGTGTGCGGAACACCGGGGAGCTGTTTTTT.

The J gene is TRBJ2-7, the V gene TRBV18; D could derive from TRBD1 or TRBD2 (5 bases each). V was shortened by 3 bases and J by 7 bases, with 34 bases between the two germline ends. Germline V gene data show CDR1 as KGHSH and CDR2 as LQKENI. This CDR3 region has 20 residues. In DNA form, the CDR3 reads TGTGCCAGCTCACCCTTCGGACTTGCCTCCTACGACAGTACCCCTTGGGAGCAGTACTTC. This gives the protein CASSPFGLASYDSTPWEQYF.

V is TRBV20-1 and J is TRBJ2-7, with D tentatively TRBD2 (5 bases). CDR1 and CDR2 from the germline V gene are DFQATT and SNEGSKA (reference sequence). The CDR3 is 14 residues long. Trimming shortened V by 5 bases and J by 0 bases, and 14 bases separated the two germline ends. The CDR3 reads CSASPLAGSYEQYF. The CDR3 nucleotides are TGCAGTGCTTCACCCCTGGCGGGCTCCTACGAGCAGTACTTC.

The chain has TRBV5-1 and TRBJ1-6; D is undetermined. Germline V gene data show CDR1 as SGHRS and CDR2 as YFSETQ. This CDR3 has 13 amino acids. V shed 0 bases and J shed 7 bases, with 5 bases lying between them. This CDR3 reads CASSLEENSPLHF. DNA for the CDR3: TGCGCCAGCAGCTTGGAAGAGAATTCACCCCTCCACTTT. The whole variable domain, remainder taken from reference TRBV5-1 and TRBJ1-6, is KAGVTQTPRYLIKTRGQQVTLSCSPISGHRSVSWYQQTPGQGLQFLFEYFSETQRNKGNFPGRFSGRQFSNSRSEMNVSTLELGDSALYLCASSLEENSPLHFGNGTRLTVT.

In this sample, this clonotype turned up many times. The gene calls are TRBV20-1 and TRBJ2-7; possibly TRBD2 for D (6 bases). The CDR3 covers 13 residues. CDR1 and CDR2 from the germline V gene are DFQATT and SNEGSKA (reference sequence). Trimming shortened V by 3 bases and J by 1 base, and 10 bases separated the two germline ends. The CDR3 bases are TGCAGTGCTAGGGCGGGAAGGTCCTACGAGCAGTACTTC. Translating gives CSARAGRSYEQYF.

The chain recombines TRBV29-1 with TRBJ2-2, with a possible D match to TRBD1 (5 bases). The CDR3 has 14 amino acids. Germline assignment: CDR1 SQVTM and CDR2 ANQGSEA. Deletions cut 4 bases from V and 0 bases from J, with 9 bases between. The CDR3 sequence is CSVGQSANTGELFF. CDR3 nucleotides: TGCAGCGTTGGACAGTCTGCGAACACCGGGGAGCTGTTTTTT.

In the case of this clonotype: This may stem from a read error, because a much larger clone lies one nucleotide away. This chain uses TRBV5-1 with TRBJ1-1; possibly TRBD1 for D (5 bases). The germline CDR1 and CDR2 sequences are SGHRS and YFSETQ. The CDR3 is made up of 15 amino acids. V dropped 7 bases and J dropped 3 bases, with 19 bases sitting between them. CDR3 region: CASQALLGRDTEAFF. CDR3 bases: TGCGCCAGCCAAGCCCTCCTGGGGCGGGACACTGAAGCTTTCTTT.

This clonotype was seen repeatedly, ten times or more. The chain recombines TRBV27 with TRBJ1-1, with D perhaps TRBD1 (5 bases). The CDR3 contains 12 residues. The germline CDR1 and CDR2 sequences are MNHEY and SMNVEV (reference sequence). Between the trimmed V and J ends, which lost 3 bases and 6 bases, there was a span of 8 bases. In nucleotides, the CDR3 is TGTGCCAGCAGTTTCCGGGGGTCTGAAGCTTTCTTT. This codes for CASSFRGSEAFF.

In this sample, this clonotype turned up a few times. Here the CDR3 reads CASSPTSGQETQYF. Written as DNA, the CDR3 is TGTGCCAGCTCACCCACTAGCGGCCAAGAGACCCAGTACTTC. The genes are TRBV18 and TRBJ2-5; TRBD2 agrees at 8 bases. Trimming at V came to 3 bases and at J to 1 base, leaving 1 base not matched to a gene. Looked up from germline, CDR1 is KGHSH and CDR2 is LQKENI. The CDR3 loop spans 14 amino acids.

There are a few counts of this clonotype. The chain recombines TRBV7-9 with TRBJ2-1, with 7 bases matching TRBD1. The length of the CDR3 is 13 residues. Germline V gene data show CDR1 as SEHNR and CDR2 as FQNEAQ (reference sequence). V lost 5 bases, J lost 6 bases, and 4 bases stayed unmatched. The CDR3 nucleotides are TGTGCCAGCAGCCCGCCAGGGGGCAATGAGCAGTTCTTC. This translates into CASSPPGGNEQFF.

This clonotype came up once. This chain links TRBV7-2 with TRBJ2-3; 13 nucleotides align to TRBD2. There are 19 residues in the CDR3. Germline V gene lookup returns CDR1 SGHTA and CDR2 FQGNSA. The junction had 13 bases not matched to a gene; V was cut back by 5 bases and J by 2 bases. Here the CDR3 reads CASSPRLAGGVSNTDTQYF. The CDR3 nucleotides read TGTGCCAGCAGCCCACGACTAGCGGGGGGTGTATCGAACACAGATACGCAGTATTTT.

The chain links TRBV12-3 or TRBV12-4 to TRBJ2-1; 10 nucleotides line up with TRBD2. This CDR3 contains 17 residues. The V and J ends lost 4 bases and 4 bases, in that order; junction bases with no gene match: 10. Here the CDR3 reads CASSWASGGRTYNEQFF. The CDR3 coding sequence is TGTGCCAGCAGTTGGGCTAGCGGGGGCCGAACATACAATGAGCAGTTCTTC.

This clonotype was detected ten times or more. The V gene is TRBV20-1, the J gene TRBJ2-7, with 7 bases identical to TRBD1. This CDR3 is built from 14 residues. V was clipped by 1 base and J by 4 bases; unmatched bases: 7. Germline V CDR1 and CDR2: DFQATT, SNEGSKA (reference sequence). CDR3 nucleotide sequence: TGCAGTGCTAGAGCTTTGGACAGGCAATACGAGCAGTACTTC. Protein product: CSARALDRQYEQYF.

This clonotype was seen at least ten times. V gene TRBV12-3 or TRBV12-4 combines with J gene TRBJ2-1, with 7 positions matching TRBD1. V shed 3 bases and J 2 bases; nucleotides not matched to a gene: 4. The CDR3 loop spans 15 amino acids. The CDR3 region is CASSFGTGAYNEQFF. The CDR3 DNA reads TGTGCCAGCAGTTTTGGAACAGGGGCCTACAATGAGCAGTTCTTC.

The chain combines TRBV16 with TRBJ1-5, with 7 bases fitting TRBD1. The V gene end was trimmed by 2 bases and the J gene end by 7 bases; junction bases not matched to a gene: 2. There are 13 residues in the CDR3. Germline V gene sequence: CDR1 KGHSY, CDR2 FQNENV. The CDR3 spells CASSQPGGQPQHF. The CDR3 nucleotides are TGTGCCAGCAGCCAACCAGGGGGACAGCCCCAGCATTTT.

This clonotype showed up many times. This sequence joins TRBV29-1 and TRBJ2-1, with 9 bases lining up with TRBD2. V dropped 6 bases and J dropped 4; count of bases not matched to a gene: 4. The CDR3 spans 13 residues. Germline-derived CDR1 and CDR2 are SQVTM and ANQGSEA. The CDR3 DNA reads TGCAGCGTGTCTAGCGGGAATTACAATGAGCAGTTCTTC. Translation gives CSVSSGNYNEQFF.